A selection of T cell receptor beta chains follows, all from one sample in a study of T-cell memory formation after mild COVID-19. Each CDR3 protein is one row after TCRdb ran MiXCR on the 5' RACE reads. The table lists about 140,000 distinct CDR3 sequences, roughly 15% of them singletons. Source material: PBMCs or a T cell subset sorted from them (not recorded which). Every receptor here comes from an adult woman who had mild COVID-19 (a few samples of this study predate the infection). Cell type and time point are not known. CDR3s include the opening cysteine and the closing phenylalanine or tryptophan. D genes are given only for firm matches. Size values are once, few and many counts, or a class for expanded clones, and some rows have none.

TRBJ2-7 | - | TRBD1 | TRBV9 | TGTGCCAGCAGCGTAGGGACAGGGAGCTCCTACGAGCAGTACTTC | CASSVGTGSSYEQYF
TRBJ2-7 | - | - | TRBV10-2 | TGCGCCAGCAGTTTCGGGATTCTTGGAGACGAGCAGTACTTC | CASSFGILGDEQYF
TRBJ2-7 | many | TRBD2 | TRBV4-3 | TGCGCCAGCAGCCAAGGATTTCGACTAGCGGGAGCACCCGAGCAGTACTTC | CASSQGFRLAGAPEQYF
TRBJ1-5 | few | - | TRBV20-1 | TGCAGTGCTAGCGAGGGGTTATCATCTCCCCAGCATTTT | CSASEGLSSPQHF
TRBJ2-7 | - | TRBD1 | TRBV29-1 | TGCAGCGCCCCTAGGGACAGTCGCCACTACGAGCAGTACTTC | CSAPRDSRHYEQYF
TRBJ2-1 | - | - | TRBV7-7 | TGTGCTAGCAGCACCCCCCATGAGCAGTTCTTC | CASSTPHEQFF
TRBJ2-7 | - | - | TRBV12-3/TRBV12-4 | TGTGCCAGCAGCCGCGACAGGCGTCAGTACTTC | CASSRDRRQYF
TRBJ2-3 | few | TRBD1 | TRBV12-3/TRBV12-4 | TGTGCCAGCAGGGAAGGACAGGCAGCTAGCACAGATACGCAGTATTTT | CASREGQAASTDTQYF
TRBJ2-7 | - | TRBD2 | TRBV6-5 | TGTGCCAGCAGTTACCGGAGGCAGCGGGGGGCCCCTCCCTACGAGCAGTACTTC | CASSYRRQRGAPPYEQYF
TRBJ2-2 | few | - | TRBV7-9 | TGTGCCAGCAGCTTATGGGCAGATAATACCGGGGAGCTGTTTTTT | CASSLWADNTGELFF
TRBJ1-4 | few | TRBD1 | TRBV2 | TGTGCCAGCATTGCACCCGGGACAGGGGTTAAAAAACTGTTTTTT | CASIAPGTGVKKLFF
TRBJ1-5 | - | - | TRBV9 | TGTGCCAGCAGCGCAGGAGAACAGGGCGGGTATAGCAATCAGCCCCAGCATTTT | CASSAGEQGGYSNQPQHF
TRBJ1-1 | - | - | TRBV7-2 | TGTGCCAGCAGCCCGCGGTTTCGAACGAGGAACACTGAAGCTTTCTTT | CASSPRFRTRNTEAFF
TRBJ2-1 | - | TRBD2 | TRBV7-3 | TGTGCCAGCAGCTATCTCGGAGGATCGGGAGGGAGCGGTGAGCAGTTCTTC | CASSYLGGSGGSGEQFF
TRBJ2-7 | few | TRBD2 | TRBV9 | TGTGCCAGCAGCGTAGGCGGGGGGCTTACCTACGAGCAGTACTTC | CASSVGGGLTYEQYF
TRBJ2-7 | - | - | TRBV30 | TGTGCCTGGAAAGTGGGTTGGGGCGACGAGCAGTACTTC | CAWKVGWGDEQYF
TRBJ2-2 | - | TRBD2 | TRBV24-1 | TGTGCCACCAGTGACGCCGGGAGGGACACCGGGGAGCTGTTTTTT | CATSDAGRDTGELFF
TRBJ2-1 | many | - | TRBV27 | TGTGCCAGTAATGTAGGGGGTAACCACCGGTCCACGCAGTTCTTC | CASNVGGNHRSTQFF
TRBJ2-1 | few | TRBD2 | TRBV7-3 | TGTGCCAGCAGCGACCGACTAGCGGGGGCCTACAATGAGCAGTTCTTC | CASSDRLAGAYNEQFF
TRBJ2-7 | many | - | TRBV6-5 | TGTGCCAGCAGCCCTTCGGGGTACGAGCAGTACTTC | CASSPSGYEQYF
TRBJ2-7 | many | - | TRBV6-2/TRBV6-3 | TGTGCCAGCAGGGACACAGGACTCTACGAGCAGTACTTC | CASRDTGLYEQYF